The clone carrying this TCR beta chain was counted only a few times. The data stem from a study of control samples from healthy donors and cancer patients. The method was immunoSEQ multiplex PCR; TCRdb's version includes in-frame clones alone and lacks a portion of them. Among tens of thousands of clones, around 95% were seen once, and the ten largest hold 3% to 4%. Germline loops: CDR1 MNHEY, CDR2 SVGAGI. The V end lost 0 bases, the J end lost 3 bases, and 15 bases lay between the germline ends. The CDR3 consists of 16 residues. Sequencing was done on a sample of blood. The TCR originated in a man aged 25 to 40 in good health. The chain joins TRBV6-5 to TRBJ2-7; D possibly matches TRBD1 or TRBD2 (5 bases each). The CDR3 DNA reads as TGTGCCAGCAGTTACTCTTCGGGACCTTACGGCTACGAGCAGTACTTC. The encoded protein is CASSYSSGPYGYEQYF.